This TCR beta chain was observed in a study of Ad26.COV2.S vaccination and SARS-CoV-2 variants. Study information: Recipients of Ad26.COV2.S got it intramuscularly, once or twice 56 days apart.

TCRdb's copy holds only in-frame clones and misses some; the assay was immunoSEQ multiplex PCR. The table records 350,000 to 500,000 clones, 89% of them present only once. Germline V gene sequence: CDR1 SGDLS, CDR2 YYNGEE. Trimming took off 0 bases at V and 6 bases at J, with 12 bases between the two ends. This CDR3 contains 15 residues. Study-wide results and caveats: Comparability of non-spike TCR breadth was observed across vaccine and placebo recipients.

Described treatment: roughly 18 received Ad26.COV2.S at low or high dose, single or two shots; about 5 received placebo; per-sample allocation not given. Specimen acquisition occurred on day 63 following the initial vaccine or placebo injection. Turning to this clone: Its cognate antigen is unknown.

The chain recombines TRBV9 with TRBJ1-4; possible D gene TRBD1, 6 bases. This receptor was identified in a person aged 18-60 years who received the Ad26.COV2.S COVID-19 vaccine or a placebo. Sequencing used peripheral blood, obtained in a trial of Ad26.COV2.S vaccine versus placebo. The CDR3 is CASSVEGGSYEKLFF. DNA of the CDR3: TGTGCCAGCAGCGTAGAGGGGGGCAGTTATGAAAAACTGTTTTTT.